These 6 T cell receptor beta chains originate from one sample sequenced in a study of T cell responses to AZD1222 COVID-19 vaccine. Measured with immunoSEQ multiplex PCR; TCRdb has only the in-frame clones, and not every one. The sample lists 100,000 to 150,000 clones; more than 75% were seen once. This specimen consisted of peripheral blood, obtained 28 days after the second AZD1222 dose. These receptors were obtained from an adult who received the AZD1222 COVID-19 vaccine.

The V gene is TRBV3-1 (or the pseudogene TRBV3-2), the J gene TRBJ2-5; TRBD2 agrees at 7 bases. This CDR3 is 15 amino acids long. CDR1 LGHDT and CDR2 YNNKEL come from the germline V gene (reference sequence). The V gene end was trimmed by 3 bases and the J gene end by 1 base; junction bases not matched to a gene: 5. The CDR3 DNA sequence: TGTGCCAGCAGCCACGGAGCGGGACTCCAAGAGACCCAGTACTTC. The encoded protein is CASSHGAGLQETQYF.

Here the CDR3 DNA reads TGTGCCAGCAGTAAACCGAGGGGGCTAAGTCGTGAAAAACTGTTTTTT. Translating gives CASSKPRGLSREKLFF. The chain has TRBV6-2 or TRBV6-3 and TRBJ1-4, with 7 bases lining up with TRBD1. This CDR3 contains 16 residues. The germline gives CDR1 MNHEY, CDR2 SVGEGT. J lost 7 bases, V lost 5 bases, and 13 bases had no gene match.

The J gene is TRBJ2-2, the V gene TRBV5-1; 11 nucleotides align to TRBD1. The CDR3 sequence is 15 residues long. J was trimmed by 8 bases and V by 4 bases; bases with no gene match: 7. In germline, CDR1 is SGHRS, CDR2 YFSETQ. CDR3 DNA: TGCGCCAGCAGCGCCCGGGACAGGGGGAGAGGGGAGCTGTTTTTT. This translates into CASSARDRGRGELFF.

This chain joins TRBV21-1 and TRBJ1-2. TRBV21-1 is noted as a pseudogene. The CDR3 is made up of 10 amino acids. CDR3 region: CASAFDGYTF. The CDR3 coding sequence is TGTGCCAGCGCTTTTGACGGCTACACCTTC.

The rearrangement links TRBV20-1 to TRBJ1-5; D uncertain. V lost 3 bases and J 6 bases, leaving 9 bases between the germline ends. The CDR3 contains 12 residues. Germline-derived CDR1 and CDR2 are DFQATT and SNEGSKA (reference sequence). The CDR3 DNA sequence: TGCAGTGCTAGTCCCGGGTCTCAGCCCCAGCATTTT. Its translation: CSASPGSQPQHF.

This rearrangement joins TRBV4-2 to TRBJ1-1; D remains unclear. Per germline, CDR1 LGHNA and CDR2 YNFKEQ. The ends were cut back, 2 bases at V and 1 base at J, with 8 bases in the middle. The length of the CDR3 is 14 residues. The CDR3 reads CASSQQSANTEAFF. The CDR3 DNA reads as TGTGCCAGCAGCCAACAATCAGCGAACACTGAAGCTTTCTTT.